The 15 T cell receptor beta chains below come from one sample, sequenced in a study of T cells after yellow fever vaccination. TCRdb redid the calling of the 5' RACE reads with MiXCR, one entry per CDR3 protein. The profile covers approximately 260,000 distinct CDR3 sequences, with roughly 5.2% appearing a single time and 2.5% to 4% taken by the ten largest. The starting material was CD4+ T cells sorted from PBMCs, obtained on the day of the yellow fever booster vaccination. The receptors derive from a man between 18 and 35 years old who received the YFV17D yellow fever vaccine.

In its sample, this clonotype was seen a few times. V gene TRBV2 combines with J gene TRBJ2-7; 7 bases are a match to TRBD1. With V trimmed by 5 bases and J by 3 bases, 10 bases remained unmatched. The germline V gene encodes CDR1 SNHLY and CDR2 FYNNEI. The CDR3 sequence is 15 residues long. This chain's CDR3 is CASSPDRANNYEQYF. The CDR3 DNA is TGTGCCAGCAGTCCTGACAGGGCCAATAACTACGAGCAGTACTTC. The variable domain in full, with the rest retrieved from reference TRBV2 and TRBJ2-7, is EPEVTQTPSHQVTQMGQEVILRCVPISNHLYFYWYRQILGQKVEFLVSFYNNEISEKSEIFDDQFSVERPDGSNFTLKIRSTKLEDSAMYFCASSPDRANNYEQYFGPGTRLTVT.

The rearrangement joins TRBV21-1 to TRBJ2-5; TRBD1, the table's D call, lacks a check against the DNA. TRBV21-1 has pseudogene status. CDR3 length equals 14 residues. The DNA for the CDR3 is TGTGCCAGCAGCAATGACAGGGAGAAGGAGACCCAGTACTTC. Translating gives CASSNDREKETQYF.

This clonotype was detected ten times or more. V is TRBV30 and J is TRBJ2-1, with 8 bases fitting TRBD2. Germline lookup yields CDR1 GTSNPN and CDR2 SVGIG (reference sequence). The CDR3 totals 14 residues. V dropped 5 bases and J dropped 8; count of bases not matched to a gene: 11. The CDR3 bases are TGTGCCTGGGCACTCGGGGGGGCTTTTTATGAGCAGTTCTTC. It codes for CAWALGGAFYEQFF. The full variable domain, rest sourced from reference TRBV30 and TRBJ2-1, is SQTIHQWPATLVQPVGSPLSLECTVEGTSNPNLYWYRQAAGRGLQLLFYSVGIGQISSEVPQNLSASRPQDRQFILSSKKLLLSDSGFYLCAWALGGAFYEQFFGPGTRLTVL.

This clonotype was detected many times. The chain is built from TRBV7-2 and TRBJ1-3; D remains ambiguous. The germline gives CDR1 SGHTA, CDR2 FQGNSA. The CDR3 consists of 12 residues. Trimming left V 4 bases short and J 6 bases short, with 7 bases between. The CDR3 coding sequence is TGTGCCAGCAGCTCAGGTCAAAACACCATATATTTT. Amino acid sequence: CASSSGQNTIYF.

The chain carries TRBV2 and TRBJ2-1; D is possibly TRBD1 (5 bases). This CDR3 is 15 amino acids long. Between the trimmed V and J ends, which lost 3 bases and 3 bases, there was a span of 12 bases. The germline CDR1 and CDR2 sequences are SNHLY and FYNNEI. CDR3 amino acids: CASSDFGANYNEQFF. DNA of the CDR3: TGTGCCAGCAGTGACTTTGGGGCGAACTACAATGAGCAGTTCTTC.

This clonotype has more than one count but fewer than ten. J is TRBJ2-1 and V is TRBV6-2 or TRBV6-3, with TRBD2 identical over 14 bases. J gave up 10 bases and V 6 bases, and 11 bases lay outside the gene matches. CDR3 length: 16 amino acids. CDR1 and CDR2 from the germline V gene are MNHEY and SVGEGT. This CDR3 is CASSGLAGGRRGEQFF. DNA of the CDR3: TGTGCCAGCAGCGGACTAGCGGGGGGAAGACGCGGGGAGCAGTTCTTC.

This clonotype showed up many times. This sequence joins TRBV3-1 and TRBJ2-2, with TRBD2 identical over 8 bases. The CDR3 is 17 residues long. Germline CDR1 is LGHDT and CDR2 is YNNKEL (reference sequence). V lost 0 bases to trimming and J lost 3 bases; unmatched junction nucleotides: 6. DNA for the CDR3: TGTGCCAGCAGCCAAGAAGGAGCGGGGGCATACACCGGGGAGCTGTTTTTT. It translates to CASSQEGAGAYTGELFF.

The chain joins TRBV7-2 to TRBJ2-2; D not resolved. The germline V and J ends were trimmed by 8 bases and 0 bases, with 10 bases remaining between them. Germline CDR1 SGHTA, CDR2 FQGNSA. There are 14 residues in the CDR3. CDR3 sequence: CASVSGANTGELFF. CDR3 coding DNA: TGTGCCAGCGTCTCAGGAGCGAACACCGGGGAGCTGTTTTTT.

The chain is built from TRBV2 and TRBJ2-2; D is undetermined. CDR1 SNHLY and CDR2 FYNNEI come from the germline V gene. V gave up 5 bases and J gave up 3 bases, with 7 bases separating them. The CDR3 length is 13 residues. The chain's CDR3 is CASSRLDTGELFF. CDR3 DNA: TGTGCCAGCAGTAGGCTAGACACCGGGGAGCTGTTTTTT.

V is TRBV20-1 and J is TRBJ2-1; 11 bases agree with TRBD2. This CDR3 has 15 amino acids. The germline gives CDR1 DFQATT, CDR2 SNEGSKA (reference sequence). J gave up 7 bases and V 6 bases, and 11 bases lay outside the gene matches. CDR3 loop: CSAPGVAGGRNEQFF. CDR3 bases: TGCAGTGCCCCCGGGGTAGCGGGGGGGCGAAATGAGCAGTTCTTC.

This clonotype was recorded many times. This chain uses TRBV7-3 with TRBJ2-7; D possibly corresponds to TRBD1 (5 bases). Trimming stripped 5 bases from V and 6 bases from J, with 8 bases between. The CDR3 totals 11 residues. The V gene's germline CDR1 is SGHTA and CDR2 FQGTGA. CDR3: CASSQGSEQYF. CDR3 bases: TGTGCCAGCAGCCAGGGTAGCGAGCAGTACTTC.

This clonotype was picked up many times. This chain joins TRBV2 and TRBJ2-3; possible D gene TRBD1, 7 bases. Germline CDR1 reads SNHLY; CDR2 reads FYNNEI. With 8 bases removed from V and 4 bases from J, the gap between germline ends came to 13 bases. The CDR3 covers 13 residues. CDR3 in DNA: TGTGCCAGCGGAGGGGGCAGACCAGATACGCAGTATTTT. This encodes CASGGGRPDTQYF.

This clonotype showed up many times. This chain joins TRBV20-1 and TRBJ2-3; 8 bases match TRBD2. Germline assignment: CDR1 DFQATT and CDR2 SNEGSKA (reference sequence). V trimming: 6 bases; J trimming: 1 base; junction bases outside the gene matches: 0. This CDR3 spans 12 amino acids. CDR3: CSARGGTDTQYF. The CDR3 DNA reads TGCAGTGCGCGGGGGGGCACAGATACGCAGTATTTT.

This chain joins TRBV7-6 and TRBJ1-2; the D gene is possibly TRBD1 (5 bases). CDR1 is SGHVS, CDR2 FNYEAQ, per germline. The CDR3 covers 17 residues. The V and J ends lost 2 bases and 4 bases respectively, with 20 bases between them. The CDR3 region has the DNA TGTGCCAGCAGCTTAAGTTTCAAGGGGAGACTGGCCTATGGCTACACCTTC. It specifies CASSLSFKGRLAYGYTF.

The J gene is TRBJ1-3, the V gene TRBV24-1; D not certain. There are 13 residues in the CDR3. Between the trimmed V and J ends, which lost 5 bases and 3 bases, there was a span of 7 bases. Germline CDR1 is KGHDR and CDR2 is SFDVKD. The CDR3 reads CATSGPSGNTIYF. The CDR3, as DNA: TGTGCCACCAGTGGACCGAGTGGAAACACCATATATTTT.